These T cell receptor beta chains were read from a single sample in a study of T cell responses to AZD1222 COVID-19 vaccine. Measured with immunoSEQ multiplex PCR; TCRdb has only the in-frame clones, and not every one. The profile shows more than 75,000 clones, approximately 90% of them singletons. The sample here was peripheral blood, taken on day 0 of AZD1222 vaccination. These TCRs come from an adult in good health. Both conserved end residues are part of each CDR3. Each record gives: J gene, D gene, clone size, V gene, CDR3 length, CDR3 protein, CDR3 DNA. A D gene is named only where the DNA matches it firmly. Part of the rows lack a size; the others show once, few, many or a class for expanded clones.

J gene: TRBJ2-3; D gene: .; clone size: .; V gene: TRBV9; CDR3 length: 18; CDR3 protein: CASSERPPGLLGTDTQYF; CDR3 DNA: TGTGCCAGCAGCGAGAGACCCCCGGGACTCCTGGGCACAGATACGCAGTATTTT
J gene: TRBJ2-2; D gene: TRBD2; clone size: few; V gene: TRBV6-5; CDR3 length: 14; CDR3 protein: CASRGLAGVGELFF; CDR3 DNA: TGTGCCAGCAGGGGACTAGCGGGGGTTGGGGAGCTGTTTTTT
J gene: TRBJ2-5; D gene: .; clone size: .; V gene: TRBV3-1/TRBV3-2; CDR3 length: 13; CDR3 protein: CASSQEGAETQYF; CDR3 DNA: TGTGCCAGCAGCCAGGAAGGGGCAGAGACCCAGTACTTC
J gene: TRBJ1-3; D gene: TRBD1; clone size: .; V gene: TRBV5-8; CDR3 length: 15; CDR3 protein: CASSRQGLGLDTIYF; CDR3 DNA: TGTGCCAGCAGCAGACAGGGTTTAGGCTTGGACACCATATATTTT
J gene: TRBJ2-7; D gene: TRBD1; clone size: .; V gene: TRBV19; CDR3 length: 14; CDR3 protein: CASRRDRSSYEQYF; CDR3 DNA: TGTGCCAGTAGGCGGGACAGGAGCTCCTACGAGCAGTACTTC
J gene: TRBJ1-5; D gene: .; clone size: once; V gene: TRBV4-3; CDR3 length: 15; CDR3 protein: CASSQGGGTYQPQHF; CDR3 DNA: TGCGCCAGCAGCCAAGGGGGAGGGACCTATCAGCCCCAGCATTTT
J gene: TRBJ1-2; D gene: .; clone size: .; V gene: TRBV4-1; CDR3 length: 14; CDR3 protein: CASSHSEGLYGYTF; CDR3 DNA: TGCGCCAGCAGCCACTCGGAGGGGTTATATGGCTACACCTTC
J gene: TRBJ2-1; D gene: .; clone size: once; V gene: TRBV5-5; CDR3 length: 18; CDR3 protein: CASSYEGSVAGWYHEQFF; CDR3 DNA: TGTGCCAGCAGCTATGAAGGAAGTGTGGCAGGGTGGTACCATGAGCAGTTCTTC
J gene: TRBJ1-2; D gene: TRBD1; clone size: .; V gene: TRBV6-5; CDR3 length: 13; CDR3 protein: CASSPTGRDGYTF; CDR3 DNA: TGTGCCAGCAGCCCGACAGGGAGAGATGGCTACACCTTC
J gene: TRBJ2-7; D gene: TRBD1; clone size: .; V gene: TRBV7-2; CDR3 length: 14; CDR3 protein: CASSSFDRGYEQYF; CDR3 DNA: TGTGCCAGCAGCTCATTTGACAGGGGATACGAGCAGTACTTC
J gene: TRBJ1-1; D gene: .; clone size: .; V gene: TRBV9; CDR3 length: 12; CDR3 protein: CASSGMYTEAFF; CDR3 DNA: TGTGCCAGCAGCGGAATGTACACTGAAGCTTTCTTT
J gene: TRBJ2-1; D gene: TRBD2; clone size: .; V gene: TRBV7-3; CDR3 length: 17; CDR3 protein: CASSLRGSGGRAEEQFF; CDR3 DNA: TGTGCCAGCAGCTTACGCGGTTCCGGCGGGAGGGCGGAGGAGCAGTTCTTC
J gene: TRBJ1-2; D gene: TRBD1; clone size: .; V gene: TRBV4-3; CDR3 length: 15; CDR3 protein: CASSQPTGQGFGYTF; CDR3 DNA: TGCGCCAGCAGCCAACCCACGGGACAGGGGTTCGGCTACACCTTC
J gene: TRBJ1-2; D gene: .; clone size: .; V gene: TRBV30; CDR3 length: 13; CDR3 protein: CAWSGSGDYGYTF; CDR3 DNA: TGTGCCTGGAGTGGATCAGGGGACTATGGCTACACCTTC
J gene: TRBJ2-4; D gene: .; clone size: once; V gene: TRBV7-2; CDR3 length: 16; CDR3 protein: CASSLALGGSGNIQYF; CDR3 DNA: TGTGCCAGCAGCTTAGCTCTCGGGGGTTCGGGAAACATTCAGTACTTC
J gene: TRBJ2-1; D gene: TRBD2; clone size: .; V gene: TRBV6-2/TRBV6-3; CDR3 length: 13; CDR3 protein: CASSGGVYNEQFF; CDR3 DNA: TGTGCCAGTAGCGGGGGGGTGTACAATGAGCAGTTCTTC
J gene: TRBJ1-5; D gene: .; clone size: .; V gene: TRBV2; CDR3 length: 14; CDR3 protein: CASSDRYSNQPQHF; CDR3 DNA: TGTGCCAGCAGTGACAGGTATAGCAATCAGCCCCAGCATTTT
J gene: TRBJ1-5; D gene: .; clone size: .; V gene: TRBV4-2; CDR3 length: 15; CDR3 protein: CASSQDRPVNQPQHF; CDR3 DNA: TGTGCCAGCAGCCAAGATAGGCCAGTCAATCAGCCCCAGCATTTT
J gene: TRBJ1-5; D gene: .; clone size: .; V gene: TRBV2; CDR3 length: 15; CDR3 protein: CASSTDTPARQPQHF; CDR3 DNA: TGTGCCAGCAGTACAGACACCCCGGCGAGGCAGCCCCAGCATTTT
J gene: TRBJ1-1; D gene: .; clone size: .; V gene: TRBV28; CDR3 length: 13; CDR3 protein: CASSLGVEVEAFF; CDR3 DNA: TGTGCCAGCAGTTTAGGAGTCGAGGTTGAAGCTTTCTTT
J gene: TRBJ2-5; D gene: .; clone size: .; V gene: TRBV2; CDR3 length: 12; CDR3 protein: CARRGGEETQYF; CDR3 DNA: TGTGCCAGGAGGGGGGGAGAGGAGACCCAGTACTTC
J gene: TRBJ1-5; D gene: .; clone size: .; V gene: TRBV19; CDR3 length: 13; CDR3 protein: CASSIQDNQPQHF; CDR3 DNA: TGTGCCAGTAGTATCCAGGACAATCAGCCCCAGCATTTT
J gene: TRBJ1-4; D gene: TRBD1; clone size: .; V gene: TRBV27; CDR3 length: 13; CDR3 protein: CASGDRGNEKLFF; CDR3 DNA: TGTGCCAGCGGGGACAGGGGGAATGAAAAACTGTTTTTT
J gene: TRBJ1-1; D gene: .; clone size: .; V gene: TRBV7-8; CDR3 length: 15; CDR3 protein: CASSLGGGLPTEAFF; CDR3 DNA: TGTGCCAGCAGCTTAGGTGGGGGATTGCCCACTGAAGCTTTCTTT
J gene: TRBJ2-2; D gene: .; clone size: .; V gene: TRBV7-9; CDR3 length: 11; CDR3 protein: CASSGVEELFF; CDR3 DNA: TGTGCCAGCAGCGGGGTGGAGGAGCTGTTTTTT
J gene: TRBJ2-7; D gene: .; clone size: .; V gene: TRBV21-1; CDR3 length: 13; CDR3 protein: CASNWTFAYEQYF; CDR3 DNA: TGTGCCAGCAACTGGACATTTGCCTACGAGCAGTACTTC
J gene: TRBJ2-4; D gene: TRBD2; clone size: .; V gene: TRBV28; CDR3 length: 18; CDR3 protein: CASSLWAGGGTAKNIQYF; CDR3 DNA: TGTGCCAGCAGTTTATGGGCGGGAGGTGGGACGGCCAAAAACATTCAGTACTTC